What follows is one T cell receptor beta chain and its context. Its antigen is unknown. The sample is drawn from a study of cytomegalovirus exposure and HLA in healthy donors. Study-wide background: Roughly 180 million T cells yielded more than 90 million unique TCR beta sequences, as an earlier analysis found. Study-wide results and caveats: Within an earlier analysis, most TCR beta V segments proved productive either about 90% or about 30% of the time. Cytomegalovirus-associated TCR beta chains were listed, numbering more than 150. V segments that were indistinguishable, TRBV6-2 and TRBV6-3 among them, were omitted from analysis.

Primers for the PCR totalled 60 Vbeta and 13 Jbeta. Assay: immunoSEQ multiplex PCR; the TCRdb copy retains only in-frame clones and omits some. In the table there are about 43,000 clones, approximately 77% of which are singletons. Germline lookup yields CDR1 ENHRY and CDR2 SYGVKD. The CDR3 runs to 13 residues. V lost 10 bases and J lost 5, with 14 bases in between. The V and J genes are TRBV10-3 and TRBJ1-4; D possibly corresponds to TRBD1 (5 bases). Sequencing was performed on PBMCs. This sequence originates from a man aged 25 to 40 in good health and CMV-seronegative. The CDR3 loop is CATGGGLNEKLFF. In DNA, the CDR3 is TGTGCCACCGGGGGAGGGCTGAATGAAAAACTGTTTTTT.